A selection of T cell receptor beta chains follows, all from one sample in a study of blood T cell repertoires in COVID-19. Clones were read by immunoSEQ multiplex PCR, and TCRdb kept only the in-frame ones, dropping some. The sample shows approximately 530,000 clones, about 88% of them seen only once. Specimen: peripheral blood. These receptors originate from a woman between 50 and 59 years old with COVID-19, enrolled during active disease. The CDR3 runs from the conserved cysteine through the conserved F or W. The D gene is left open where the match is weak. Clone size is not always given. Where it is, it says once, few, many or a class for expanded clones.

TRBJ2-2,.,TRBV9,.,TGTGCCAGCAGCGTAGCCGGGGGCGGGGAGCTGTTTTTT,CASSVAGGGELFF
TRBJ1-1,.,TRBV6-5,.,TGTGCCAGCAGTTACCGACAGCCGGGCACTGAAGCTTTCTTT,CASSYRQPGTEAFF
TRBJ2-1,.,TRBV24-1,TRBD1,TGTGCCACCAGTGGGAAACCGACAGGGAATGAGCAGTTCTTC,CATSGKPTGNEQFF
TRBJ2-1,.,TRBV2,.,TGTGCCAGCAGTGAGGGCTCGGGGTACAATGAGCAGTTCTTC,CASSEGSGYNEQFF
TRBJ1-1,.,TRBV2,.,TGTGCCAGCAGTGGAGGACAAGGCACTGAAGCTTTCTTT,CASSGGQGTEAFF
TRBJ2-7,.,TRBV11-2,.,TGTGCCAGCAGCTTCGACAGGACCAACTACGAGCAGTACTTC,CASSFDRTNYEQYF
TRBJ1-5,.,TRBV10-3,.,TGTGCCATCAGCGGGAGGGGGGCTTCTGGGGAGCCCCAGCATTTT,CAISGRGASGEPQHF
TRBJ1-6,.,TRBV3-1/TRBV3-2,.,TGTGCCAGCAGCCAAGATCTCAGGTCACCCCTCCACTTT,CASSQDLRSPLHF
TRBJ2-1,once,TRBV7-2,.,TGTGCCAGCAGCACAACCAGGGTAACCTACAATGAGCAGTTCTTC,CASSTTRVTYNEQFF
TRBJ2-2,.,TRBV11-2,TRBD2,TGTGCCAGCAGCTGGGCTAGCGGGGCTCCGGGCACCGGGGAGCTGTTTTTT,CASSWASGAPGTGELFF
TRBJ1-6,.,TRBV28,.,TGTGCCAGCAGGCGAGGGTCACCCCTCCACTTT,CASRRGSPLHF
TRBJ1-1,.,TRBV28,TRBD1,TGTGCCAGCAGTTTCCTGGGACAGGGGATCACTGAAGCTTTCTTT,CASSFLGQGITEAFF
TRBJ1-5,.,TRBV11-2,.,TGTGCCAGCAGCTTGGCAGGGGCGAGCAATCAGCCCCAGCATTTT,CASSLAGASNQPQHF
TRBJ1-1,.,TRBV6-1,TRBD1,TGTGCCAGCAGTGACGGCTGGACAGGCGAGGAGACTGAAGCTTTCTTT,CASSDGWTGEETEAFF
TRBJ1-1,.,TRBV5-1,TRBD1,TGCGCCAGCAGCTTGATGACAGGGCGGGACACTGAAGCTTTCTTT,CASSLMTGRDTEAFF
TRBJ2-7,.,TRBV19,TRBD1,TGTGCCAGTAGTGTCGGGGACAGCTACCTCTACGAGCAGTACTTC,CASSVGDSYLYEQYF
TRBJ1-1,.,TRBV2,TRBD1,TGTGCCAGCAGACCTAGACCGGACAGGACTGGCACTGAAGCTTTCTTT,CASRPRPDRTGTEAFF
TRBJ2-3,.,TRBV9,.,TGTGCCAGCAGCGTAGAACCAGGGTCCCAAACAGATACGCAGTATTTT,CASSVEPGSQTDTQYF
TRBJ1-4,.,TRBV4-1,TRBD1,TGCGCCAGCAGCCGATTAGGGACAGGGATTGAAAAACTGTTTTTT,CASSRLGTGIEKLFF
TRBJ2-3,once,TRBV19,.,TGTGCCAGTAACAGCCAGATCAGCACAGATACGCAGTATTTT,CASNSQISTDTQYF
TRBJ2-7,.,TRBV7-9,TRBD2,TGTGCCAGCAGCTTTGGGACTAGCGGGCCCAACGGGAACTTC,CASSFGTSGPNGNF
TRBJ2-3,.,TRBV24-1,.,TGTGCCACCAGTGGGGCAGGGGGCACAGATACGCAGTATTTT,CATSGAGGTDTQYF
TRBJ1-2,.,TRBV3-1/TRBV3-2,.,TGTGCCAGCAGCGGACCCTCGCGCGGGGGCTACACCTTC,CASSGPSRGGYTF
TRBJ1-5,.,TRBV6-6,.,TGTGCCAGCACCTTACAGGGAAATCAGCCCCAGCATTTT,CASTLQGNQPQHF
TRBJ1-1,.,TRBV20-1,.,TGCAGTGCTTCCCGAGGGAAAGCTTTCTTT,CSASRGKAFF
TRBJ1-3,.,TRBV7-2,.,TGTGCCAGCAGCTTAAGAGGGTCAACCGGAAACACCATATATTTT,CASSLRGSTGNTIYF
TRBJ1-1,few,TRBV7-2,TRBD1,TGTGCCAGCAGCCGGACAGGGGGCATTTGGAACACTGAAGCTTTCTTT,CASSRTGGIWNTEAFF
TRBJ1-1,.,TRBV4-1,.,TGCGCCAGCAGTATCCGGGACACTGACACTGAAGCTTTCTTT,CASSIRDTDTEAFF
TRBJ2-7,.,TRBV6-5,TRBD1,TGTGCCAGCAGTCGGGACAGACGAGCCTACGAGCAGTACTTC,CASSRDRRAYEQYF
TRBJ2-3,.,TRBV11-2,TRBD2,TGTGCCAGCAGCTTAACACACCTAGCGGGGGGGCCCCCAGATACGCAGTATTTT,CASSLTHLAGGPPDTQYF
TRBJ1-2,.,TRBV28,TRBD1,TGTGCCAGCAGTTCCGTAAACAGGGGCTATCACTATGGCTACACCTTC,CASSSVNRGYHYGYTF
TRBJ1-6,.,TRBV4-2,.,TGTGCCAGCAGCCAGGCCAGGGAAAATTCACCCCTCCACTTT,CASSQARENSPLHF
TRBJ2-7,few,TRBV5-1,TRBD2,TGCGCCAGCAGCTTGGGACTAGCGGGGCGGGAGCAGTACTTC,CASSLGLAGREQYF
TRBJ2-7,.,TRBV27,.,TGTGCCAGCAGTTTTTTAACGGGGGACTCCTACGAGCAGTACTTC,CASSFLTGDSYEQYF
TRBJ2-4,.,TRBV7-9,TRBD2,TGTGCCAGCAGCTCACACCCCTCGGGGGGGTTGGTCATTCAGTACTTC,CASSSHPSGGLVIQYF
TRBJ2-6,.,TRBV24-1,TRBD2,TGTGCCACCAGTGATTTAACGGGGGGTCGGCCTGGGGCCAACGTCCTGACTTTC,CATSDLTGGRPGANVLTF
TRBJ2-5,.,TRBV24-1,TRBD2,TGTGCCACCAGTGGGAGACTAGCGGGGGACCAAGAGACCCAGTACTTC,CATSGRLAGDQETQYF
TRBJ1-2,.,TRBV10-2,TRBD1,TGCGCCAGCAGCGGACAGGGGGCGATGGGTTATGGCTACACCTTC,CASSGQGAMGYGYTF
TRBJ2-1,.,TRBV5-4,.,TGTGCCAGCAGCTTGGGGGGGCGTGGGAATGAGCAGTTCTTC,CASSLGGRGNEQFF
TRBJ2-4,.,TRBV4-1,TRBD1,TGCGCCAGCAGCCAAGGAGGAATAAGGGACAGTTCAGCCAAAAACATTCAGTACTTC,CASSQGGIRDSSAKNIQYF